This TCR beta chain was identified during a study of CD4+ T cells in melanoma. Study conclusions and caveats: Neoantigen-specific CD4+ T cells in melanoma reportedly had diverse differentiation states. CD8+ T cell, macrophage and B cell function reportedly correlated with neoantigen-specific CD4+ T cells.

Regarding this clone: Its antigen remains unidentified.

CDR1 KGHSH and CDR2 LQKENI come from the germline V gene. With 2 bases removed from V and 4 bases from J, the gap between germline ends came to 8 bases. The CDR3 covers 13 residues. The repertoire was sequenced with immunoSEQ multiplex PCR; TCRdb's copy has only in-frame clones and lacks some. Of more than 20,000 clones detected, around 80% appear once; the ten largest clones hold more than 7.5%. The chain carries TRBV18 and TRBJ2-5; D not certain. The sequence derives from a human donor with melanoma. CDR3: CASSPGTLETQYF. The CDR3 nucleotides read TGTGCCAGCTCACCAGGTACCTTAGAGACCCAGTACTTC.